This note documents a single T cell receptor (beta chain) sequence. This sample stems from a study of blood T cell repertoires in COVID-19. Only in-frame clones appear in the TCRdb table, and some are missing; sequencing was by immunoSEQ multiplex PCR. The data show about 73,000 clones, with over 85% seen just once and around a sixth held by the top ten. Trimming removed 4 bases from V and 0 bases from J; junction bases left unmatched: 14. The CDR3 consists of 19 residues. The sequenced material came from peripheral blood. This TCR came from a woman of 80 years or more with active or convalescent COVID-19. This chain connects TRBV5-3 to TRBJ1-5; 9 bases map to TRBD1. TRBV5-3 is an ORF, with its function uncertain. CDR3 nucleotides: TGTGCCAGAAGCATACTTCCGGGACAGGGTGCAGGTAGCAATCAGCCCCAGCATTTT. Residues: CARSILPGQGAGSNQPQHF.